The present T cell receptor beta chain was sequenced within a study of T-cell reconstitution after alpha-beta-depleted transplantation in children. Study findings and constraints: Newly produced T cells mostly provided counts and TCRbeta diversity after one year, as hyperexpanded clones declined. Alpha-beta T cells present about two months after transplant were reported to originate from several hundred expanded graft clones.

V lost 6 bases and J lost 3, with 21 bases in between. CDR1 and CDR2 from the germline V gene are MNHEY and SMNVEV (reference sequence). The CDR3 is made up of 17 amino acids. A library of TCRbeta sequences, prepared with unique molecular identifiers, was generated. TCRdb re-derived calls from the PCR reads in MiXCR, one entry per CDR3 protein. The sample has 800,000 to 1,000,000 distinct CDR3 sequences; about 26% are singletons. On this clonotype itself: What it binds is not known.

The input for sequencing was PBMCs, mostly from graft donor cells, taken 360 days after TCRalphabeta/CD19-depleted stem cell transplant. The receptor's source is a boy younger than two who had a stem cell transplant for SCID, so the T cells may come from the graft donor. The rearrangement links TRBV27 to TRBJ2-1, with unresolved D. The CDR3 here is CASSSGAGWSRYNEQFF. The DNA of the CDR3 is TGTGCCAGCAGCTCCGGCGCAGGATGGTCCCGCTACAATGAGCAGTTCTTC.